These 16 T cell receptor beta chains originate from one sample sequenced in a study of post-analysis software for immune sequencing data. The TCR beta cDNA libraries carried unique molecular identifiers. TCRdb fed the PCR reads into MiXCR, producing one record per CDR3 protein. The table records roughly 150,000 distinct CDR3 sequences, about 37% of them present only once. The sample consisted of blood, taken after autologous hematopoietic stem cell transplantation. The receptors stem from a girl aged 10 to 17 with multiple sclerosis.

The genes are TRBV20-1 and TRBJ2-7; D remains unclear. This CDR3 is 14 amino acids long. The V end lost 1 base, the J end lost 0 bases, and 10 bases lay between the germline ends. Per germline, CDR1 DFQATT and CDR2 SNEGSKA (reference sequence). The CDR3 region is CSARVDTVSYEQYF. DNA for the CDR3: TGCAGTGCTAGAGTAGACACTGTCTCCTACGAGCAGTACTTC.

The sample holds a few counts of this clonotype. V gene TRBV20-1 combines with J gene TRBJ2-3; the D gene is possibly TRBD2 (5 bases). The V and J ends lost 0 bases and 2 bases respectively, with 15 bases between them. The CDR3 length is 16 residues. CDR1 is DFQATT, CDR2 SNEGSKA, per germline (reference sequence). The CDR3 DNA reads TGCAGTGCTAGAGATCCGGATAGCGTCCTCACAGATACGCAGTATTTT. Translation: CSARDPDSVLTDTQYF.

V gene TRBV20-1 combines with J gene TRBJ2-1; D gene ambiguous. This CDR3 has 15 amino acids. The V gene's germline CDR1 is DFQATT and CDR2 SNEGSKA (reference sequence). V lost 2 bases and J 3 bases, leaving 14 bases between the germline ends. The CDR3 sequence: CSARNHRTDYNEQFF. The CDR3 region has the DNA TGCAGTGCTAGAAATCATCGAACCGACTACAATGAGCAGTTCTTC.

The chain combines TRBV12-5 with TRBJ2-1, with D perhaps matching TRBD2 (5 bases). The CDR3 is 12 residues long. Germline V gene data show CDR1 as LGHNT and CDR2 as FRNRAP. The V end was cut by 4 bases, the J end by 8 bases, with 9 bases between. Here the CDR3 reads CASGSPLDEQFF. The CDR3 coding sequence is TGTGCTAGTGGTTCCCCACTAGATGAGCAGTTCTTC. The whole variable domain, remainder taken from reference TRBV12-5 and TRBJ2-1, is DARVTQTPRHKVTEMGQEVTMRCQPILGHNTVFWYRQTMMQGLELLAYFRNRAPLDDSGMPKDRFSAEMPDATLATLKIQPSEPRDSAVYFCASGSPLDEQFFGPGTRLTVL.

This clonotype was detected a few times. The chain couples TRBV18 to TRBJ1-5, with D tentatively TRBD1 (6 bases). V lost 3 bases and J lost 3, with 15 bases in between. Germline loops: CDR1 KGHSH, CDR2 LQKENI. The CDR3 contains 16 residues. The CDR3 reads CASSPRGTRVNQPQHF. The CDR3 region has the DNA TGTGCCAGCTCACCGCGAGGGACAAGGGTCAATCAGCCCCAGCATTTT.

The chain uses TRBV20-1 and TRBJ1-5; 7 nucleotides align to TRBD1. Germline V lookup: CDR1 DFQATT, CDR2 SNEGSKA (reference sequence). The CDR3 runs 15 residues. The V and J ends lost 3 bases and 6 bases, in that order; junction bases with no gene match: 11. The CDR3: CSASQQGSLAQPQHF. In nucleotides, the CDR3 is TGCAGTGCTAGCCAACAGGGGAGCCTAGCTCAGCCCCAGCATTTT.

CDR3 sequence reads: CASSLGDHNTEAFF. CDR3 sequence (DNA): TGTGCCAGCAGTTTAGGTGATCATAACACTGAAGCTTTCTTT. The chain is built from TRBV12-3 or TRBV12-4 and TRBJ1-1; unclear D gene. The CDR3 loop spans 14 amino acids. The ends were cut back, 1 base at V and 2 bases at J, with 8 bases in the middle.

Here the CDR3 DNA reads TGTGCCAGCAGCTTAGCCGCTGGAGATACGCAGTATTTT. Amino acid sequence: CASSLAAGDTQYF. V gene TRBV7-6 combines with J gene TRBJ2-3; D call uncertain. The CDR3 runs to 13 residues. The germline V gene has CDR1 SGHVS and CDR2 FNYEAQ. The V gene lost 0 bases and the J gene lost 5 bases, with 6 bases spanning the gap. The full variable domain, in which reference TRBV7-6 and TRBJ2-3 provide the parts outside the CDR3, is GAGVSQSPRYKVTKRGQDVALRCDPISGHVSLYWYRQALGQGPEFLTYFNYEAQQDKSGLPNDRFSAERPEGSISTLTIQRTEQRDSAMYRCASSLAAGDTQYFGPGTRLTVL.

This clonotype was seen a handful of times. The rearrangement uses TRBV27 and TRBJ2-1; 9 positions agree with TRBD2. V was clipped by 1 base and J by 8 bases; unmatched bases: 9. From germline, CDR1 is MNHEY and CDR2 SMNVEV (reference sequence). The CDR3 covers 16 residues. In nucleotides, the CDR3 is TGTGCCAGCAGTTTATTAGGCGGGAGGGCCGGTCATGAGCAGTTCTTC. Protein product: CASSLLGGRAGHEQFF.

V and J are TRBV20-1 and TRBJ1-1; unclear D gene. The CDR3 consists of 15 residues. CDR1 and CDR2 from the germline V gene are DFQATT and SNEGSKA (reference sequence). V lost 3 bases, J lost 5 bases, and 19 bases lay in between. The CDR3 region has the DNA TGCAGTGCTAGTGGCCCCTGGGTTCTGGGGACTGAAGCTTTCTTT. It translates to CSASGPWVLGTEAFF.

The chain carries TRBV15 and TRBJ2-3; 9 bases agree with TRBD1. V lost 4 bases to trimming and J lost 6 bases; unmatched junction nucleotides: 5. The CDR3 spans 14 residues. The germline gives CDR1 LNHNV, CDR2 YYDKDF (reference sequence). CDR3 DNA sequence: TGTGCCACCAGCACGGGACAGGGTTCCGATACGCAGTATTTT. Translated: CATSTGQGSDTQYF.

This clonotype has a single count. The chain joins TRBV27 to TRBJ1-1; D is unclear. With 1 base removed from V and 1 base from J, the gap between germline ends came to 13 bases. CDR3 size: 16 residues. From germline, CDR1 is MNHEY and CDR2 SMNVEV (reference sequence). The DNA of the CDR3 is TGTGCCAGCAGTTTATTATCACGGGGTGGGAACACTGAAGCTTTCTTT. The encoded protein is CASSLLSRGGNTEAFF.

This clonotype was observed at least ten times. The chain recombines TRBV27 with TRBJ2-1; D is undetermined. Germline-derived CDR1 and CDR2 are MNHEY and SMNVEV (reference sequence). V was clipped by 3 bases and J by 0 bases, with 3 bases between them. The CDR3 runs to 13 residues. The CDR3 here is CASSFSSYNEQFF. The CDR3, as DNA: TGTGCCAGCAGTTTTAGCTCCTACAATGAGCAGTTCTTC.

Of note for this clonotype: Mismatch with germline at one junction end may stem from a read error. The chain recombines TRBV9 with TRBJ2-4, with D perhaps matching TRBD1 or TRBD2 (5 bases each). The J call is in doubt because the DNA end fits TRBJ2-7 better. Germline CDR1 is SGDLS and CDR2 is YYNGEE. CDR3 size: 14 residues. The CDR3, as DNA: TGTGCCAGCAGCGGAGACGGGACCTCCAACGAGCAGTACTTC. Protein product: CASSGDGTSNEQYF.

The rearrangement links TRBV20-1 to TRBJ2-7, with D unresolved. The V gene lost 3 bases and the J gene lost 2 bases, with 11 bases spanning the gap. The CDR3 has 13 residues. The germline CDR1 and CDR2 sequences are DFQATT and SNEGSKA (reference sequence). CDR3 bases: TGCAGTGCTAGCCAGAAATCTCCCTACGAGCAGTACTTC. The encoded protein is CSASQKSPYEQYF.

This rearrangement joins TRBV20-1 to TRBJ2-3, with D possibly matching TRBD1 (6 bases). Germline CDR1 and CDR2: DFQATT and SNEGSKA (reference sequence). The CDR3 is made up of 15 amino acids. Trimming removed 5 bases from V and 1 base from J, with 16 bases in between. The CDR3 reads CSAFTGSWGTDTQYF. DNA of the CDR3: TGCAGTGCTTTTACAGGGTCGTGGGGCACAGATACGCAGTATTTT.